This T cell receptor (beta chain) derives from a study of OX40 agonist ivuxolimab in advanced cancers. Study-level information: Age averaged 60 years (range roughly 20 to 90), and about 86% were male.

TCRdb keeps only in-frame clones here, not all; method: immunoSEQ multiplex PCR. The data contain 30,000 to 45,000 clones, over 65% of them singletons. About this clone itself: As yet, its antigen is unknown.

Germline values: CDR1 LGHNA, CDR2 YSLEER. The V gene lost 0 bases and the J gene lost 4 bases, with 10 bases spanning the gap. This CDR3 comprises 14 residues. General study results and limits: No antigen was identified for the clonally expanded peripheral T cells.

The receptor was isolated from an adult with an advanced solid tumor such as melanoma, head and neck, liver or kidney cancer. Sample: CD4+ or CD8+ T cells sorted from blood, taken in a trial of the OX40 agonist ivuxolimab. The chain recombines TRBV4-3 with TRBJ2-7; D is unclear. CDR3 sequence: CASSQDYREYEQYF. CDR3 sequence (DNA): TGCGCCAGCAGCCAAGATTATAGAGAATACGAGCAGTACTTC.